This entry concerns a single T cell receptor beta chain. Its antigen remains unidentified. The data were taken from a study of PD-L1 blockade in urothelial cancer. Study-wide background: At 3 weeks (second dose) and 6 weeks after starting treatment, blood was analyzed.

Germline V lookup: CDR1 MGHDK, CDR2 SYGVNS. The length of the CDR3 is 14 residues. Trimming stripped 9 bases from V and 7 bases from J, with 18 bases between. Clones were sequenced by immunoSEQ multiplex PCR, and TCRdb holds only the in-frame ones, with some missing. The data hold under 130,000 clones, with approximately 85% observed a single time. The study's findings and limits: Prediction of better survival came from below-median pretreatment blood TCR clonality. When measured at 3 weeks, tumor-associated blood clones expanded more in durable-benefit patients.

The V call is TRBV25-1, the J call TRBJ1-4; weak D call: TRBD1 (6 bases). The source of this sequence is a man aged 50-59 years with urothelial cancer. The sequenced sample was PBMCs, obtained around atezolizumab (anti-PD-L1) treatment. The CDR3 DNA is TGTGCCAGTAGTAGGCAGGGGCTAGGTGAAAAACTGTTTTTT. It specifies CASSRQGLGEKLFF.